This passage covers 10 T cell receptor beta chains from one sample sequenced in a study of a mutant IDH1 vaccine in newly diagnosed glioma. This sample's time point: baseline, week 1 (first vaccination visit). Treatment noted: pre-vaccination baseline after standard-of-care therapy. The method was immunoSEQ multiplex PCR; TCRdb's version includes in-frame clones alone and lacks a portion of them. The table records roughly 70,000 clones, around 85% of them present only once. The sequencing here drew on PBMCs, taken from a glioma patient treated with radiotherapy, temozolomide or both. All receptors derive from a man in his thirties or forties with glioma.

The rearrangement links TRBV5-1 to TRBJ2-1; TRBD1 matches 8 bases. Germline assignment: CDR1 SGHRS and CDR2 YFSETQ. CDR3 size: 16 residues. The trim removed 3 bases at V and 8 bases at J, leaving 13 bases unmatched. The CDR3 nucleotides read TGCGCCAGCAGCTACGGCAGGACAGGGCTGAAGGATGAGCAGTTCTTC. Translating gives CASSYGRTGLKDEQFF. The full variable domain, completed using reference TRBV5-1 and TRBJ2-1, is KAGVTQTPRYLIKTRGQQVTLSCSPISGHRSVSWYQQTPGQGLQFLFEYFSETQRNKGNFPGRFSGRQFSNSRSEMNVSTLELGDSALYLCASSYGRTGLKDEQFFGPGTRLTVL.

The genes are TRBV11-3 and TRBJ2-3; D might be TRBD2 (5 bases). The CDR3 runs 15 residues. The V gene lost 0 bases and the J gene lost 5 bases, with 12 bases spanning the gap. Germline V lookup: CDR1 SGHNT, CDR2 YENEEA. The CDR3 sequence is CASSLDRGRKDTQYF. The CDR3 nucleotides are TGTGCCAGCAGCTTAGATCGGGGTCGAAAAGATACGCAGTATTTT. Using reference TRBV11-3 and TRBJ2-3 for the parts outside the CDR3, the full variable domain is EAGVVQSPRYKIIEKKQPVAFWCNPISGHNTLYWYLQNLGQGPELLIRYENEEAVDDSQLPKDRFSAERLKGVDSTLKIQPAELGDSAVYLCASSLDRGRKDTQYFGPGTRLTVL.

The rearrangement links TRBV11-2 to TRBJ2-2, with unresolved D. The CDR3 length is 14 residues. Germline V CDR1 and CDR2: SGHAT, FQNNGV. Trimming took 1 base from V and 3 from J, leaving 6 bases between them. CDR3 in amino acids: CASSLGGYTGELFF. CDR3 nucleotide sequence: TGTGCCAGCAGCTTAGGAGGCTACACCGGGGAGCTGTTTTTT.

The chain carries TRBV27 and TRBJ2-1; 7 bases are shared with TRBD1. V dropped 5 bases and J dropped 3; count of bases not matched to a gene: 13. Germline V gene lookup returns CDR1 MNHEY and CDR2 SMNVEV (reference sequence). The CDR3 totals 17 residues. The CDR3 DNA reads as TGTGCCAGCAGTCCATCACTCGGGACAGAGTACTACAATGAGCAGTTCTTC. This encodes CASSPSLGTEYYNEQFF.

V usage is TRBV27 and J usage is TRBJ2-2, with 10 bases fitting TRBD1. Unmatched junction bases numbered 0, after V lost 5 bases and J lost 3 bases. Germline V gene lookup returns CDR1 MNHEY and CDR2 SMNVEV (reference sequence). The CDR3 loop spans 14 amino acids. The CDR3 here is CASSGQGDTGELFF. The CDR3 DNA reads TGTGCCAGCAGTGGACAGGGGGACACCGGGGAGCTGTTTTTT.

V is TRBV6-6 and J is TRBJ1-2, with D unclear. Deletions cut 4 bases from V and 4 bases from J, with 16 bases between. Germline V gene sequence: CDR1 MNHNY, CDR2 SVGAGI (reference sequence). The length of the CDR3 is 15 residues. The CDR3 sequence is CASSSRGQLIYGYTF. CDR3 DNA sequence: TGTGCCAGCAGTTCAAGAGGGCAACTCATCTATGGCTACACCTTC.

V gene TRBV5-4 combines with J gene TRBJ1-2; a weak D match, TRBD1 (5 bases). Trimming took 2 bases from V and 4 from J, leaving 9 bases between them. Germline CDR1 SGHNT, CDR2 YYREEE (reference sequence). This CDR3 has 13 residues. The CDR3 nucleotides read TGTGCCAGCAGCTTCGGGGACCCCTATGGCTACACCTTC. As protein: CASSFGDPYGYTF.

The chain joins TRBV7-2 to TRBJ1-6; D is unresolved. V dropped 6 bases and J dropped 3 bases, with 9 bases sitting between them. This CDR3 region has 14 residues. Germline loops: CDR1 SGHTA, CDR2 FQGNSA. The CDR3, as DNA: TGTGCCAGCAGTCAGAGAAACTATAATTCACCCCTCCACTTT. This sequence encodes CASSQRNYNSPLHF.

This clone turned up a few times. The chain combines TRBV6-5 with TRBJ2-7; unclear D gene. V lost 10 bases, J lost 0 bases, and 13 bases lay in between. CDR3 size: 13 residues. The germline CDR1 and CDR2 sequences are MNHEY and SVGAGI. The CDR3 DNA reads as TGTGCCACCCAGAGTCCGAACTCCTACGAGCAGTACTTC. This sequence encodes CATQSPNSYEQYF.

The chain couples TRBV28 to TRBJ1-6, with D unresolved. CDR1 MDHEN and CDR2 SYDVKM come from the germline V gene. The CDR3 has 14 residues. V was clipped by 2 bases and J by 8 bases, with 10 bases between them. The CDR3 DNA reads TGTGCCAGCAGTTTAGTGTATCGGGATTCACCCCTCCACTTT. It codes for CASSLVYRDSPLHF.